These T cell receptor beta chains were read from a single sample in a study of T cells in Graves' hyperthyroidism and ophthalmopathy. TCRdb reprocessed the multiplex PCR reads with MiXCR, giving one entry per CDR3 protein. The sample has almost 600,000 distinct CDR3 sequences, 40% to 55% seen once. Material: peripheral blood or thyroid tissue (not recorded which). These receptors all stem from a woman between 18 and 29 years old with Graves' hyperthyroidism. Both conserved end residues are part of each CDR3. Fields, in order: clone size, J gene, V gene, D gene, CDR3 protein, CDR3 DNA. D genes are given only for firm matches. Rows give clone size only sometimes, using once, few, many, or a class for an expanded clone.

many	TRBJ2-7	TRBV7-2	TRBD2	CASTRTSGFYEQYF	TGTGCCAGCACCCGGACTAGCGGGTTTTACGAGCAGTACTTC
NA	TRBJ1-5	TRBV12-3/TRBV12-4	NA	CASSFSTGNQPQHF	TGTGCCAGCAGTTTTTCGACAGGCAATCAGCCCCAGCATTTT
NA	TRBJ2-7	TRBV29-1	NA	CSVGLLSSYEQYF	TGCAGCGTCGGACTTCTCTCCTCCTACGAGCAGTACTTC
NA	TRBJ1-4	TRBV4-2	TRBD1	CASSQDRTGPNEKLFF	TGTGCCAGCAGCCAAGATAGGACAGGGCCTAATGAAAAACTGTTTTTT
NA	TRBJ1-1	TRBV29-1	NA	CSLERAVNTEAFF	TGCAGCTTGGAGAGGGCCGTGAACACTGAAGCTTTCTTT
NA	TRBJ1-2	TRBV18	NA	CASSQDWDIGYTF	TGTGCCAGCTCACAAGACTGGGATATTGGCTACACCTTC
many	TRBJ2-7	TRBV20-1	NA	CSARDLGDYYEQYF	TGCAGTGCTAGAGATCTTGGGGATTACTACGAGCAGTACTTC
NA	TRBJ2-5	TRBV7-7	NA	CASIPLGEETQYF	TGTGCTAGCATCCCGTTGGGAGAAGAGACCCAGTACTTC
many	TRBJ2-2	TRBV24-1	TRBD1	CATRGDRDTGELFF	TGTGCCACCCGAGGGGACAGGGACACCGGGGAGCTGTTTTTT
many	TRBJ1-5	TRBV4-1	NA	CASSQGPQGEQPQHF	TGCGCCAGCAGCCAAGGTCCCCAGGGAGAACAGCCCCAGCATTTT
NA	TRBJ2-7	TRBV24-1	TRBD1	CATTSSGGRRTYEQYF	TGTGCCACCACTTCCTCAGGGGGCCGAAGAACCTACGAGCAGTACTTC
NA	TRBJ2-5	TRBV5-1	NA	CASRVTPRGETQYF	TGCGCCAGCAGGGTAACCCCGCGGGGAGAGACCCAGTACTTC
NA	TRBJ2-6	TRBV10-3	NA	CAISVEGGLYGANVLTF	TGTGCCATCAGTGTGGAAGGGGGGCTCTATGGGGCCAACGTCCTGACTTTC
NA	TRBJ1-2	TRBV10-2	NA	CASTRDFNGYTF	TGCGCCAGCACCCGGGATTTCAATGGCTACACCTTC
NA	TRBJ2-7	TRBV7-9	TRBD2	CASSVSGGGRDYEQYF	TGTGCCAGCAGCGTTAGTGGTGGCGGGAGGGACTACGAGCAGTACTTC
once	TRBJ1-6	TRBV20-1	TRBD1	CSAPRRTGSSPLHF	TGCAGTGCCCCCAGGAGGACAGGGTCATCACCCCTCCACTTT
once	TRBJ2-5	TRBV4-2	NA	CASSQITGDGGETQYF	TGTGCCAGCAGCCAAATTACTGGGGACGGAGGAGAGACCCAGTACTTC
many	TRBJ1-1	TRBV7-9	NA	CASSLGGGSAEAFF	TGTGCCAGCAGCTTAGGGGGGGGTAGCGCTGAAGCTTTCTTT